This T cell receptor (beta chain) was recorded in a study of identical twins listed by TCRdb under 2016. With respect to the entire study: The study deep-sequenced TCR alpha and beta repertoires from monozygotic twins, unrelated adults of various ages and cord blood to test whether fetal clonotypes persist. To rule out contamination, replicate twin experiments were performed at different times with different library preparation protocols.

To prepare the library, 5' RACE was applied. Instrument used: Illumina HiSeq 2000. A universal primer binding site was added through template switching, and the final cDNA carried a unique molecular identifier so that TCR cDNA molecules could be counted accurately. First-strand cDNA for TCR alpha and beta chains was synthesized from specific primers in the conserved constant-segment region. To control for contamination, every cDNA library was double barcoded, receiving both a SMART-Mk sample barcode and Illumina barcodes. TruSeq adapter sequences, together with Illumina sample barcodes, were added in two successive PCR steps. The TCR alpha and beta cDNA libraries were sequenced on the Illumina HiSeq platform using custom primers. The study's own analysis went as follows. Raw reads were processed with MiGEC to extract unique molecular identifiers, and MiXCR was used to determine CDR3 positions. For each individual, recombination models were inferred using an EM algorithm with the repgenHMM and IGoR tools. Shared clonotypes were analyzed with the tcR package in R, and sharing was normalized by the product of cloneset sizes. Out-of-frame nonproductive sequences were analyzed to study raw recombination free of thymic and clonal selection effects. The public reads were run again by TCRdb, first through fastp at Q25 and then through MiXCR, and only productive beta chains were kept. Every CDR3 protein is listed once, alongside the most common genes and DNA of its rows. TCRdb's processing, not the study's, gives the V and J calls here. For this sample there are about 390,000 distinct CDR3 sequences; 7% to 9.5% appear just once. The ten largest clonotypes hold around 8.6% of the sample.

Inclusive of the bounding cysteine and phenylalanine, the CDR3 is 16 residues long. The kept DNA is CDR3 alone, 48 bases in frame from the first base. CDR1 and CDR2 are drawn from the germline V gene: SGHDT, YYEEEE. Relative to germline, V is 4 bases shorter and J is 3 bases shorter, with 17 bases between their ends. Remarks on this clonotype: Which antigen it targets is not known. No qualities accompany the bases; no much larger clone lies one base away.

Here is what the overall study found, with its caveats: In monozygotic twins, out-of-frame TCR alpha sharing was systematically underestimated by recombination models, although the models agreed with sharing between unrelated individuals. A weaker excess of twin sharing was found in beta out-of-frame sequences because the signal-to-noise ratio was lowered by fewer shared sequences. Because the same donors could not be followed over many years, the conclusions relied on cross-sectional statistical analysis. Compared with coincidental sharing between unrelated individuals, out-of-frame TCR alpha sequences shared between twins had an excess of sequences with low generation probability. Zero-insertion analyses could be partly confounded by invariant T cells such as MAIT and iNKT, although diverse VJ usage argued against such confounding for most clonotypes. Fewer insertions were carried by abundant cord blood beta clonotypes, a similar but weaker trend appeared in young adult naive repertoires, and no such trend appeared in memory repertoires.

Only healthy Caucasian donors were included. The researchers also sequenced three unrelated adults who were not twins: a male aged 18 to 30, a male aged 50 to 60, and a female aged 50 to 60. Miltenyi CD45RO+ enrichment and human naive T-cell isolation kits were used to isolate memory (CD45RO+) and naive T cells from PBMC. Specimen: naive T cells sorted from blood. The cell subset or site label for this specimen denotes: cells isolated with a human naive T-cell isolation kit. The rearrangement combines TRBV5-6 with TRBJ2-1; TRBD1 is a weak D gene call, 6 bases matching. The TCR originated in a woman in her fifties or sixties in good health. The nucleotides read TGTGCCAGCAGCCCCAAGGACAGCGCTTACTACAATGAGCAGTTCTTC. It translates as CASSPKDSAYYNEQFF.